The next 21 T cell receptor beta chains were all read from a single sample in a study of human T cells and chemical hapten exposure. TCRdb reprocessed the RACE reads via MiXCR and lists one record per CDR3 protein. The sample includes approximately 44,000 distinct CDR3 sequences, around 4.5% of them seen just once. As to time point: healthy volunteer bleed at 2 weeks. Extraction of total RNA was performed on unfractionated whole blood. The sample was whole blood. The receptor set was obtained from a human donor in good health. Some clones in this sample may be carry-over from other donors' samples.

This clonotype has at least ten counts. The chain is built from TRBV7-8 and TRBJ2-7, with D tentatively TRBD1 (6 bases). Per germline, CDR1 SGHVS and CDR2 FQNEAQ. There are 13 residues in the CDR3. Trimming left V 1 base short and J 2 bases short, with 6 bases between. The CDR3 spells CASSLDRAYEQYF. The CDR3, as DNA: TGTGCCAGCAGCTTAGACAGGGCCTACGAGCAGTACTTC. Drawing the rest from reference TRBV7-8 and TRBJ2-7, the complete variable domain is GAGVSQSPRYKVAKRGQDVALRCDPISGHVSLFWYQQALGQGPEFLTYFQNEAQLDKSGLPSDRFFAERPEGSVSTLKIQRTQQEDSAVYLCASSLDRAYEQYFGPGTRLTVT.

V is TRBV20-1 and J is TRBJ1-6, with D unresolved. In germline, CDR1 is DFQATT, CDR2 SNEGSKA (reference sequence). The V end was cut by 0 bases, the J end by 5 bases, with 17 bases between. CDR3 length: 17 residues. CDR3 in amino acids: CSARDQARVLNNSPLHF. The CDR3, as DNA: TGCAGTGCTAGAGATCAGGCTAGGGTACTTAATAATTCACCCCTCCACTTT.

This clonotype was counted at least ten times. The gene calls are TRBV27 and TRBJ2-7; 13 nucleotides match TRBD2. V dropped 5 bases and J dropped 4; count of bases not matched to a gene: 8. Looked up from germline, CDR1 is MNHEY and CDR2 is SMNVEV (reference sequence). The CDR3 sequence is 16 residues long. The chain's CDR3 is CASSPGLAGSPYEQYF. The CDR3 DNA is TGTGCCAGCAGTCCGGGACTAGCGGGGTCCCCTTACGAGCAGTACTTC.

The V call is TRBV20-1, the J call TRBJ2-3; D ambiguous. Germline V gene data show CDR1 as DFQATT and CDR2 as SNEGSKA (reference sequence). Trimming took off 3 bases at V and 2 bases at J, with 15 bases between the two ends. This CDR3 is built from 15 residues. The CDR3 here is CSASPTLEATDTQYF. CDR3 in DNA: TGCAGTGCTAGCCCTACTCTTGAGGCCACAGATACGCAGTATTTT.

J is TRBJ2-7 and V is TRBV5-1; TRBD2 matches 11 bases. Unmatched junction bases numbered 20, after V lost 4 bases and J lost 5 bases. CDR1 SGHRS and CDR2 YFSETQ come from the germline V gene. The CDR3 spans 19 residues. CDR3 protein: CASSTDPGTSGATPHEQYF. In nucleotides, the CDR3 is TGCGCCAGCAGCACCGATCCCGGGACTAGCGGAGCTACCCCCCACGAGCAGTACTTC.

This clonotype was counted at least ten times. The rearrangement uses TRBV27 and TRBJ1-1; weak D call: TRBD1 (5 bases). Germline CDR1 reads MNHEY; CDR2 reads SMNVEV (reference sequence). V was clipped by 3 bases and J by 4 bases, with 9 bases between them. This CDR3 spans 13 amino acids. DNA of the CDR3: TGTGCCAGCAGTTTGTCAGGGACCACTGAAGCTTTCTTT. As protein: CASSLSGTTEAFF.

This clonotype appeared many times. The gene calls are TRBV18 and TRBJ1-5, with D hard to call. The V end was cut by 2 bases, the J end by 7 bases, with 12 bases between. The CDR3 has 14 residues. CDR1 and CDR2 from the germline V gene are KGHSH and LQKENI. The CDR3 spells CASSPAQTGQPQHF. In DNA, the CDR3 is TGTGCCAGCTCACCAGCACAGACGGGGCAGCCCCAGCATTTT.

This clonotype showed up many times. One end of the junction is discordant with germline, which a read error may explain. CDR3 sequence: CASSAQGVSTDTQYF. In nucleotides, the CDR3 is TGTGCTAGCAGCGCCCAGGGAGTCAGCACAGATACGCAGTATTTT. The chain couples TRBV7-7 to TRBJ2-3; D could derive from TRBD1 or TRBD2 (5 bases each). There are 15 residues in the CDR3. In germline, CDR1 is SSHAT, CDR2 FNYEAQ (reference sequence).

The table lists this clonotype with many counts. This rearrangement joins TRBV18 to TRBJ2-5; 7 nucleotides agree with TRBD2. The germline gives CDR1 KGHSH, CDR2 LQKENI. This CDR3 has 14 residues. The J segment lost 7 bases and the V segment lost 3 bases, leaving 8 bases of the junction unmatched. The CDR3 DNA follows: TGTGCCAGCTCACCCTCGGGGGGATCGCGGACCCAGTACTTC. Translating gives CASSPSGGSRTQYF. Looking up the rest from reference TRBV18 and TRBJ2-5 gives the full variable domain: NAGVMQNPRHLVRRRGQEARLRCSPMKGHSHVYWYRQLPEEGLKFMVYLQKENIIDESGMPKERFSAEFPKEGPSILRIQQVVRGDSAAYFCASSPSGGSRTQYFGPGTRLLVL.

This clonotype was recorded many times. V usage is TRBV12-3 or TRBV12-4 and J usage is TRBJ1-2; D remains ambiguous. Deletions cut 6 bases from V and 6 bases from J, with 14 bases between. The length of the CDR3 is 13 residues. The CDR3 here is CASRKAVVDGYTF. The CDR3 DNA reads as TGTGCCAGCAGGAAGGCGGTAGTAGATGGCTACACCTTC.

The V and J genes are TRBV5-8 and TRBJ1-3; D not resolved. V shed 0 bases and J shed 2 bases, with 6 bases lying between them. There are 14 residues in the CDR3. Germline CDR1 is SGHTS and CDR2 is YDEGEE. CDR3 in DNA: TGTGCCAGCAGCTTGGCCCCAGCTGGAAACACCATATATTTT. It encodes CASSLAPAGNTIYF.

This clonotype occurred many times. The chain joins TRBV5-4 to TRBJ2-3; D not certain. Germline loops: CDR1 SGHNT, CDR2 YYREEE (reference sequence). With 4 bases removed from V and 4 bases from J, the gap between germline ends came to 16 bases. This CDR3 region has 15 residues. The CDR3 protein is CASSQPGPEADTQYF. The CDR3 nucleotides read TGTGCCAGCAGCCAGCCGGGCCCCGAGGCAGATACGCAGTATTTT.

The CDR3 DNA is TGTGCCAGCAGTGCGGGACAAGCAAATGAGCAGTTCTTC. Translating gives CASSAGQANEQFF. The J gene is TRBJ2-1, the V gene TRBV12-3 or TRBV12-4; either TRBD1 or TRBD2 may supply D (6 bases each). V was cut by 5 bases and J by 7 bases, with 12 bases left in between. CDR3 length: 13 residues.

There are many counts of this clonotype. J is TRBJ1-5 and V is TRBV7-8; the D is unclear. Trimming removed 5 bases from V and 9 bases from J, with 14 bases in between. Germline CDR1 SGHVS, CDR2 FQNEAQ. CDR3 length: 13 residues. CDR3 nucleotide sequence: TGTGCCAGCAGCCTCCGGCTCGATCCGCCCCAGCATTTT. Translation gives CASSLRLDPPQHF.

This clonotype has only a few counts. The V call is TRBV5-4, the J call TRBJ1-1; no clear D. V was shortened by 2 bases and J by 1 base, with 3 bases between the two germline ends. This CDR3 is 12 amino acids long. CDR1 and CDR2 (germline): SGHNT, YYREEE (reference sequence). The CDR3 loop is CASSFENTEAFF. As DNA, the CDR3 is TGTGCCAGCAGCTTTGAGAACACTGAAGCTTTCTTT.

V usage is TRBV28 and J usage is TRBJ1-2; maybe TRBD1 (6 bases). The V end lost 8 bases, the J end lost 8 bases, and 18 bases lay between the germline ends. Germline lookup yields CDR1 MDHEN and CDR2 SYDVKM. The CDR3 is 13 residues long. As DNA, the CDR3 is TGTGCCAGCTACAGGGATCGTACTGGCGGCTACACCTTC. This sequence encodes CASYRDRTGGYTF.

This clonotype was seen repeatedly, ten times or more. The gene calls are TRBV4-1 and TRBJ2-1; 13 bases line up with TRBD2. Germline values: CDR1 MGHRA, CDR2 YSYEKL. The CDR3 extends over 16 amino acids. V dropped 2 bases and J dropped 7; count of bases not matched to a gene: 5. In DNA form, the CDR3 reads TGCGCCAGCAGCCAACGGACTAGCGGGAGCCAAAATGAGCAGTTCTTC. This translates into CASSQRTSGSQNEQFF.

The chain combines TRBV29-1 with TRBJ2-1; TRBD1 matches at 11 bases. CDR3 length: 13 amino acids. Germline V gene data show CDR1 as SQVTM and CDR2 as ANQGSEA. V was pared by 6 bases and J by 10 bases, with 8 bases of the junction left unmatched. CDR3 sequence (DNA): TGCAGCGTACACGGACAGGGGGCGCAGGAGCAGTTCTTC. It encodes CSVHGQGAQEQFF.

In DNA form, the CDR3 reads TGTGCCAGCAGCCCCCGACTAGCGGGAGGACCCACAGATACGCAGTATTTT. Translating it yields CASSPRLAGGPTDTQYF. The rearrangement joins TRBV7-6 to TRBJ2-3; 13 nucleotides line up with TRBD2. CDR3 length equals 17 residues. V was clipped by 5 bases and J by 2 bases; unmatched bases: 7. Germline CDR1 SGHVS, CDR2 FNYEAQ.

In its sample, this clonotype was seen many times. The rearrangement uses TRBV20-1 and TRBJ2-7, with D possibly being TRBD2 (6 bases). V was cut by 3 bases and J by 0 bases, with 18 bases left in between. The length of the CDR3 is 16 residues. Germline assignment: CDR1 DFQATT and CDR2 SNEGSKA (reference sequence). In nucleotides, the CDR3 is TGCAGTGCTAGGCCGGGGACTCAACTATACTCCTACGAGCAGTACTTC. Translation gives CSARPGTQLYSYEQYF.

This CDR3 reads CAWNGLAGEGGKTDTQYF. In nucleotides, the CDR3 is TGTGCCTGGAATGGACTAGCGGGAGAAGGGGGTAAGACAGATACGCAGTATTTT. This chain connects TRBV30 to TRBJ2-3, with 13 bases lining up with TRBD2. V lost 4 bases, J lost 3 bases, and 13 bases stayed unmatched. The CDR3 length is 18 residues. In germline, CDR1 is GTSNPN, CDR2 SVGIG (reference sequence).